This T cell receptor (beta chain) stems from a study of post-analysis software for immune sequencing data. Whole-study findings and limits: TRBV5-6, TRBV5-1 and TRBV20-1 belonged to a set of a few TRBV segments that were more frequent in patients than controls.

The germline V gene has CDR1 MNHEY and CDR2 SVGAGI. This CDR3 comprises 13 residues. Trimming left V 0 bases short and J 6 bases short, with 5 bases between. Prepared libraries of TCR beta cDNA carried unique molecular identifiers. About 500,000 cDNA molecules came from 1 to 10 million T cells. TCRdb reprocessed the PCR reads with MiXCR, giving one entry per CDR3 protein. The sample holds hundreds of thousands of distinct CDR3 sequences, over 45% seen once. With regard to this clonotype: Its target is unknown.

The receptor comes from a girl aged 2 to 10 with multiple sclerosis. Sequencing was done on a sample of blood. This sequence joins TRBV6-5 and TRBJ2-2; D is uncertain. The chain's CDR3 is CASSYSIAGELFF. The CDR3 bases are TGTGCCAGCAGTTACTCGATTGCCGGGGAGCTGTTTTTT.